This TCR beta chain came from a study of T cell clusters in autoimmune cytopenias. Across the study: TRB sequencing had a median around 50,000 reads and roughly 2,400 distinct clonotypes per sample. Overall study findings and caveats: Primary autoimmune cytopenia patients appeared to lack physiological T cell clusters present in healthy donors. TRB repertoire shifts in secondary cytopenia and chronic lymphocytic leukemia mostly reflected lymphoma, not autoimmunity.

The CDR3 is 13 residues long. Germline loops: CDR1 MNHEY, CDR2 SMNVEV (reference sequence). TRB amplification used approximately 250 ng of peripheral blood genomic DNA. Turning to this clonotype: What it recognizes is unknown.

TRB was amplified by touch-down multiplex PCR, primer pools A and B combined. TCRdb re-called the multiplex PCR reads and gives one entry per CDR3 protein, without DNA. This sample carries about 2,000 distinct CDR3 sequences, with about 6% going to the ten biggest clones. The sample was peripheral blood. This receptor was obtained from a human donor with an autoimmune cytopenia or autoimmune hepatitis (not recorded which). V usage is TRBV27 and J usage is TRBJ1-2; TCRdb's assignment of TRBD1 cannot be checked, as there is no DNA. This CDR3 reads CASSRHSLYGYTF.